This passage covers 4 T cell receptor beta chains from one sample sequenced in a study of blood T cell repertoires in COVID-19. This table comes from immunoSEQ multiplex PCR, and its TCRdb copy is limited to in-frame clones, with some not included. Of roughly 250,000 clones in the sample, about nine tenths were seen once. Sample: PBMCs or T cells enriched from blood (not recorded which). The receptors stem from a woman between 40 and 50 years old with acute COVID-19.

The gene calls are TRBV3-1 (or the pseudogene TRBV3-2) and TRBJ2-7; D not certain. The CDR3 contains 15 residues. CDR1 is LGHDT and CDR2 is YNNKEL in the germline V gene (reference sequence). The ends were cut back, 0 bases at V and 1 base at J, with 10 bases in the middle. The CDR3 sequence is CASSQDATSSYEQYF. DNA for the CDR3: TGTGCCAGCAGCCAAGATGCCACTTCTTCCTACGAGCAGTACTTC.

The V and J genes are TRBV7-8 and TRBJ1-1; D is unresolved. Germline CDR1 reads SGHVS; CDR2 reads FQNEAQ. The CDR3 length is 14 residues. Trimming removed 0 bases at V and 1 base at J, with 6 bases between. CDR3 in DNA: TGTGCCAGCAGCTTAGCGGAGGGGAACACTGAAGCTTTCTTT. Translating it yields CASSLAEGNTEAFF.

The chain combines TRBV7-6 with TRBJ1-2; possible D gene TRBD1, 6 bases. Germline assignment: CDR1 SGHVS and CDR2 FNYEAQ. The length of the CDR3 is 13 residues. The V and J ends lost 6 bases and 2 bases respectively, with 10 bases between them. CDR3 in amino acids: CASSYDRNYGYTF. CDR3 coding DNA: TGTGCCAGCAGTTATGACAGGAACTATGGCTACACCTTC.

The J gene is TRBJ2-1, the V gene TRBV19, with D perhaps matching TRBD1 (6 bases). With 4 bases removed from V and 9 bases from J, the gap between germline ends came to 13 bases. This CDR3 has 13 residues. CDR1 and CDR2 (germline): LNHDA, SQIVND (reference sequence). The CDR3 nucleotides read TGTGCCAGTAGTAGGTCAGGGGAAGCTGAGCAGTTCTTC. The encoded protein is CASSRSGEAEQFF.